A single sample gave rise to the 17 T cell receptor beta chains below, sequenced in a study of T cells in Graves' hyperthyroidism and ophthalmopathy. RNA transcripts gave rise to amplified TCR beta CDR3 regions. The HTBI primer set served for first-round RT-PCR of the TCR CDR3. One entry per CDR3 protein, called by TCRdb with MiXCR from the multiplex PCR reads. The sample consists of a few hundred thousand distinct CDR3 sequences, nearly 15% of them appearing once. Source material: blood. Receptors originate from a woman aged 50 to 60 with Graves' hyperthyroidism that later progressed to Graves' ophthalmopathy.

This clonotype was recorded many times. CDR3 sequence reads: CASSDRAGGPNEQFF. In DNA form, the CDR3 reads TGTGCCAGCAGTGATCGAGCGGGAGGGCCAAATGAGCAGTTCTTC. The chain combines TRBV6-1 with TRBJ2-1; 10 bases fit TRBD2. Looked up from germline, CDR1 is MNHNS and CDR2 is SASEGT. Trimming took 3 bases from V and 7 from J; bases not matched to a gene: 6. This CDR3 contains 15 residues.

This clonotype was seen a handful of times. A much larger clone sits a single nucleotide away, making a read error possible. The V and J genes are TRBV29-1 and TRBJ1-1; tentative D call: TRBD1 (5 bases). Germline V lookup: CDR1 SQVTM, CDR2 ANQGSEA. With 6 bases removed from V and 0 bases from J, the gap between germline ends came to 8 bases. CDR3 length: 12 residues. The CDR3 loop is CSVGTMNTEAFF. The CDR3 region has the DNA TGCAGCGTCGGGACGATGAACACTGAAGCTTTCTTT.

This clonotype was found many times. The V and J genes are TRBV7-2 and TRBJ1-6; no reliable D call. V was clipped by 5 bases and J by 3 bases, with 11 bases between them. CDR1 and CDR2 (germline): SGHTA, FQGNSA. This CDR3 spans 15 amino acids. The CDR3 sequence: CASSVAPFYNSPLHF. CDR3 nucleotide sequence: TGTGCCAGCAGCGTCGCCCCATTCTATAATTCACCCCTCCACTTT.

This clonotype was recorded many times. This chain connects TRBV5-5 to TRBJ1-1; 9 positions agree with TRBD1. The CDR3 has 16 residues. Germline V gene data show CDR1 as SGHKS and CDR2 as YYEKEE (reference sequence). Losses at the gene ends were 4 bases for V and 3 bases for J; bases not matched to a gene: 10. For the CDR3, the DNA is TGTGCCAGCAGCCCCTACAGGGGGCTAAGGGACACTGAAGCTTTCTTT. This encodes CASSPYRGLRDTEAFF. The full variable domain, its missing parts supplied by reference TRBV5-5 and TRBJ1-1, is DAGVTQSPTHLIKTRGQQVTLRCSPISGHKSVSWYQQVLGQGPQFIFQYYEKEERGRGNFPDRFSARQFPNYSSELNVNALLLGDSALYLCASSPYRGLRDTEAFFGQGTRLTVV.

As regards this clonotype: At one boundary the junction diverges from the germline segment, which might be a read error. V and J are TRBV12-3 or TRBV12-4 and TRBJ2-1; D might be TRBD2 (6 bases). The CDR3 runs 13 residues. The CDR3 nucleotides read TGTGCCAGCACCCAAGCGGGTCTCCATGAGCGGTTCTTC. It encodes CASTQAGLHERFF.

The rearrangement joins TRBV20-1 to TRBJ1-4; a possible D gene is TRBD1 (5 bases). Germline V gene lookup returns CDR1 DFQATT and CDR2 SNEGSKA (reference sequence). The CDR3 is 12 amino acids. V gave up 3 bases and J gave up 15 bases, with 17 bases separating them. DNA for the CDR3: TGCAGTGCTAGCCATAGGGAGACAGAATTGTTTTTT. This translates into CSASHRETELFF.

This clonotype appeared many times. V usage is TRBV28 and J usage is TRBJ1-2; D uncertain. CDR1 is MDHEN, CDR2 SYDVKM, per germline. The CDR3 covers 14 residues. V lost 5 bases, J lost 2 bases, and 12 bases lay in between. The CDR3 DNA sequence: TGTGCCAGCAGTACCCGGACGGGGAACTATGGCTACACCTTC. Its translation: CASSTRTGNYGYTF.

This clonotype appeared many times. The gene calls are TRBV10-3 and TRBJ2-7; D tentatively fits TRBD1 or TRBD2 (5 bases each). Germline V CDR1 and CDR2: ENHRY, SYGVKD. The V end lost 2 bases, the J end lost 4 bases, and 15 bases lay between the germline ends. The CDR3 has 15 residues. CDR3 sequence reads: CAISEAFGREYEQYF. The CDR3 DNA is TGTGCCATCAGTGAGGCGTTCGGCAGGGAGTACGAGCAGTACTTC.

The chain employs TRBV9 and TRBJ2-1, with 13 bases identical to TRBD2. CDR3 length: 16 residues. The trim removed 4 bases at V and 6 bases at J, leaving 7 bases unmatched. Germline CDR1 SGDLS, CDR2 YYNGEE. The CDR3, as DNA: TGTGCCAGCAGCCCTTGGACTAGCGGGAGCGCCAATGAGCAGTTCTTC. Translating gives CASSPWTSGSANEQFF.

The chain couples TRBV5-4 to TRBJ1-3; no clear D. Germline CDR1 SGHNT, CDR2 YYREEE (reference sequence). The CDR3 length is 16 residues. V was pared by 0 bases and J by 0 bases, with 10 bases between. CDR3 region: CASSLAGTSSGNTIYF. The CDR3 bases are TGTGCCAGCAGCTTGGCTGGCACGAGCTCTGGAAACACCATATATTTT.

Points on this clonotype: A much more abundant neighbour one base away suggests this may be a read error. The V call is TRBV6-5, the J call TRBJ1-4; D is unresolved. This CDR3 comprises 14 residues. In germline, CDR1 is MNHEY, CDR2 SVGAGI. With 4 bases removed from V and 6 bases from J, the gap between germline ends came to 12 bases. Here the CDR3 reads CASSSASDDEKLFF. DNA of the CDR3: TGTGCCAGCAGTTCGGCCTCTGACGATGAAAAACTGTTTTTT.

This clonotype came up many times. The chain joins TRBV9 to TRBJ1-1; D call uncertain. The CDR3 is made up of 13 amino acids. Germline CDR1 reads SGDLS; CDR2 reads YYNGEE. Trimming pared 2 bases from V and 4 bases from J, leaving 9 bases between. DNA for the CDR3: TGTGCCAGCAGCGTGGGTTATGGCACTGAAGCTTTCTTT. Residues: CASSVGYGTEAFF.

This clonotype was observed many times. This sequence joins TRBV30 and TRBJ1-4, with D hard to call. The CDR3 length is 15 residues. The V gene lost 0 bases and the J gene lost 5 bases, with 13 bases spanning the gap. Looked up from germline, CDR1 is GTSNPN and CDR2 is SVGIG (reference sequence). CDR3 sequence: CAWSVGAGGNEKLFF. As DNA, the CDR3 is TGTGCCTGGAGTGTAGGAGCAGGCGGAAATGAAAAACTGTTTTTT.

This clonotype showed up many times. This chain joins TRBV2 and TRBJ2-7, with D possibly matching TRBD2 (6 bases). Germline CDR1 is SNHLY and CDR2 is FYNNEI. The CDR3 has 11 residues. V lost 6 bases and J 9 bases, leaving 12 bases between the germline ends. DNA of the CDR3: TGTGCCAGCAGGGGAGGCGATCGGCAGTACTTC. It encodes CASRGGDRQYF.

As DNA, the CDR3 is TGTGCCACCAGCAGAGATCGGGACGGGAGCTACGAGCAGTACTTC. This sequence encodes CATSRDRDGSYEQYF. The V and J genes are TRBV15 and TRBJ2-7; TRBD2 might be the D (6 bases). The V end was cut by 0 bases, the J end by 3 bases, with 12 bases between. CDR3 size: 15 residues. From germline, CDR1 is LNHNV and CDR2 YYDKDF (reference sequence).

A few counts support this clonotype. This chain uses TRBV5-6 with TRBJ1-5; D not resolved. The V end lost 3 bases, the J end lost 9 bases, and 7 bases lay between the germline ends. The CDR3 is made up of 11 amino acids. Germline-derived CDR1 and CDR2 are SGHDT and YYEEEE. CDR3 nucleotides: TGTGCCAGCAGCTCGGAGGCGCCCCAGCATTTT. It translates to CASSSEAPQHF. The full variable domain, its missing parts supplied by reference TRBV5-6 and TRBJ1-5, is DAGVTQSPTHLIKTRGQQVTLRCSPKSGHDTVSWYQQALGQGPQFIFQYYEEEERQRGNFPDRFSGHQFPNYSSELNVNALLLGDSALYLCASSSEAPQHFGDGTRLSIL.

The rearrangement links TRBV5-1 to TRBJ2-5, with 7 nucleotides matching TRBD2. Germline V gene lookup returns CDR1 SGHRS and CDR2 YFSETQ. V lost 4 bases to trimming and J lost 5 bases; unmatched junction nucleotides: 11. This CDR3 has 15 amino acids. CDR3 sequence: CASSALSSGMETQYF. The DNA of the CDR3 is TGCGCCAGCAGCGCCCTTTCTAGCGGAATGGAGACCCAGTACTTC. The full variable domain, with the rest looked up from reference TRBV5-1 and TRBJ2-5, is KAGVTQTPRYLIKTRGQQVTLSCSPISGHRSVSWYQQTPGQGLQFLFEYFSETQRNKGNFPGRFSGRQFSNSRSEMNVSTLELGDSALYLCASSALSSGMETQYFGPGTRLLVL.